One sample yielded the 11 T cell receptor beta chains listed below, sequenced in a study of blood T cell repertoires in COVID-19. Clones were sequenced by immunoSEQ multiplex PCR, and TCRdb holds only the in-frame ones, with some missing. The sample lists around 50,000 clones; 90% to 95% were seen once. Input material: peripheral blood. The receptor source for this set is a man aged 55 to 69 with COVID-19, enrolled during active disease.

The chain joins TRBV5-1 to TRBJ1-2; no definite D call. V was shortened by 4 bases and J by 7 bases, with 17 bases between the two germline ends. CDR1 and CDR2 from the germline V gene are SGHRS and YFSETQ. The CDR3 totals 14 residues. CDR3 loop: CASSPREGAGGYTF. The CDR3 DNA reads TGCGCCAGCAGCCCACGTGAGGGCGCGGGTGGCTACACCTTC. Filled out from reference TRBV5-1 and TRBJ1-2, the complete variable domain reads KAGVTQTPRYLIKTRGQQVTLSCSPISGHRSVSWYQQTPGQGLQFLFEYFSETQRNKGNFPGRFSGRQFSNSRSEMNVSTLELGDSALYLCASSPREGAGGYTFGSGTRLTVV.

The chain carries TRBV4-1 and TRBJ1-1; 8 nucleotides match TRBD1. With V trimmed by 3 bases and J by 1 base, 7 bases remained unmatched. In germline, CDR1 is MGHRA, CDR2 YSYEKL. The CDR3 totals 16 residues. CDR3 in amino acids: CASSQIGQGKNTEAFF. CDR3 sequence (DNA): TGCGCCAGCAGCCAGATAGGACAGGGCAAGAACACTGAAGCTTTCTTT.

This clone was seen only once. The gene calls are TRBV7-2 and TRBJ1-2, with D possibly being TRBD1 (6 bases). This CDR3 has 13 residues. Trimming took off 4 bases at V and 6 bases at J, with 12 bases between the two ends. Germline V CDR1 and CDR2: SGHTA, FQGNSA. The CDR3 region has the DNA TGTGCCAGCAGCTCGTACAGGGCGGATGGCTACACCTTC. Its protein product is CASSSYRADGYTF.

The chain links TRBV7-2 to TRBJ2-3; 11 positions match TRBD2. The CDR3 runs to 15 residues. J was trimmed by 6 bases and V by 3 bases; bases with no gene match: 5. Germline CDR1 and CDR2: SGHTA and FQGNSA. CDR3 sequence: CASSLQLAGADTQYF. CDR3 DNA: TGTGCCAGCAGCTTGCAACTAGCGGGAGCCGATACGCAGTATTTT. The full variable domain, completed using reference TRBV7-2 and TRBJ2-3, is GAGVSQSPSNKVTEKGKDVELRCDPISGHTALYWYRQSLGQGLEFLIYFQGNSAPDKSGLPSDRFSAERTGGSVSTLTIQRTQQEDSAVYLCASSLQLAGADTQYFGPGTRLTVL.

This clone was found once. The chain employs TRBV28 and TRBJ1-6; D is undetermined. This CDR3 region has 14 residues. Trimming took 2 bases from V and 9 from J, leaving 11 bases between them. CDR1 and CDR2 from the germline V gene are MDHEN and SYDVKM. The CDR3 coding sequence is TGTGCCAGCAGTTTAGTACAGCTTACTTCACCCCTCCACTTT. Its translation is CASSLVQLTSPLHF.

The J gene is TRBJ1-1, the V gene TRBV12-3 or TRBV12-4; D not certain. V lost 6 bases, J lost 11 bases, and 16 bases lay in between. This CDR3 region has 12 residues. CDR3 amino acids: CASSFASGVAFF. CDR3 bases: TGTGCCAGCAGCTTTGCATCCGGGGTTGCTTTCTTT.

The rearrangement links TRBV25-1 to TRBJ1-6; D is unresolved. The CDR3 totals 14 residues. Germline loops: CDR1 MGHDK, CDR2 SYGVNS. With 3 bases removed from V and 4 bases from J, the gap between germline ends came to 7 bases. The CDR3 coding sequence is TGTGCCAGCAGTGACAGTATTTATAATTCACCCCTCCACTTT. Its translation is CASSDSIYNSPLHF. The whole variable domain, remainder taken from reference TRBV25-1 and TRBJ1-6, is EADIYQTPRYLVIGTGKKITLECSQTMGHDKMYWYQQDPGMELHLIHYSYGVNSTEKGDLSSESTVSRIRTEHFPLTLESARPSHTSQYLCASSDSIYNSPLHFGNGTRLTVT.

This clone was seen a handful of times. V is TRBV10-3 and J is TRBJ1-6; 7 bases agree with TRBD1. The CDR3 spans 15 residues. The V gene end was trimmed by 1 base and the J gene end by 10 bases; junction bases not matched to a gene: 7. Looked up from germline, CDR1 is ENHRY and CDR2 is SYGVKD. CDR3 residues: CAISELDRDDSPLHF. The CDR3 DNA sequence: TGTGCCATCAGTGAGTTAGACAGGGACGACTCACCCCTCCACTTT.

The V gene is TRBV6-5, the J gene TRBJ2-7; TRBD1 aligns across 8 bases. The V gene's germline CDR1 is MNHEY and CDR2 SVGAGI. The CDR3 consists of 15 residues. Trimming removed 8 bases from V and 2 bases from J; junction bases left unmatched: 11. The CDR3 DNA sequence: TGTGCCAGCTCCGACAGGGGAGGTTTGACCTACGAGCAGTACTTC. Residues: CASSDRGGLTYEQYF.

The V call is TRBV2, the J call TRBJ2-2; a weak D match, TRBD2 (5 bases). V lost 8 bases and J 5 bases, leaving 18 bases between the germline ends. There are 15 residues in the CDR3. Germline V gene sequence: CDR1 SNHLY, CDR2 FYNNEI. The CDR3 reads CASLVGDLSTGELFF. In DNA, the CDR3 is TGTGCCAGCCTTGTGGGAGACCTCTCTACCGGGGAGCTGTTTTTT.

The V and J genes are TRBV7-6 and TRBJ1-1, with 9 bases identical to TRBD1. CDR3 size: 15 residues. CDR1 is SGHVS and CDR2 is FNYEAQ in the germline V gene. J gave up 4 bases and V 5 bases, and 8 bases lay outside the gene matches. CDR3 protein: CASSQRTGASTEAFF. CDR3 sequence (DNA): TGTGCCAGCAGCCAACGGACAGGGGCGAGCACTGAAGCTTTCTTT.